Below are 26 T cell receptor beta chains sequenced from a single sample in a study of control samples from healthy donors and cancer patients. Here immunoSEQ multiplex PCR was the method, and the copy in TCRdb shows in-frame clones only, minus some. The table shows 100,000 to 150,000 clones, with roughly 92% occurring only once. Input material: blood. These receptor sequences come from a man between 18 and 29 years old in good health.

V and J are TRBV3-1 (or the pseudogene TRBV3-2) and TRBJ1-1; 9 bases fit TRBD1. Losses at the gene ends were 4 bases for V and 0 bases for J; bases not matched to a gene: 12. The CDR3 totals 18 residues. Germline-derived CDR1 and CDR2 are LGHDT and YNNKEL (reference sequence). The chain's CDR3 is CASSPGTGYGVVNTEAFF. The CDR3, as DNA: TGTGCCAGCAGCCCCGGGACAGGGTATGGAGTGGTGAACACTGAAGCTTTCTTT.

The chain carries TRBV6-5 and TRBJ1-2, with D perhaps TRBD1 (5 bases). CDR3 length equals 14 residues. Germline V gives CDR1 MNHEY, CDR2 SVGAGI. V dropped 2 bases and J dropped 1 base, with 8 bases sitting between them. The DNA of the CDR3 is TGTGCCAGCAGTTACGGGGCCAGTAACTATGGCTACACCTTC. It codes for CASSYGASNYGYTF.

The rearrangement uses TRBV7-9 and TRBJ1-5, with 8 bases fitting TRBD1. The ends lost 1 base at V and 11 bases at J; junction bases unmatched: 13. Germline V gives CDR1 SEHNR, CDR2 FQNEAQ (reference sequence). The CDR3 has 16 residues. The CDR3 bases are TGTGCCAGCAGCTTAGGCAATCACAGGGGGAGTTTAACCCAGCATTTT. Its protein product is CASSLGNHRGSLTQHF.

The chain combines TRBV10-2 with TRBJ2-1, with 12 bases identical to TRBD2. Looked up from germline, CDR1 is WSHSY and CDR2 is SAAADI. Unmatched junction bases numbered 5, after V lost 6 bases and J lost 8 bases. The CDR3 length is 14 residues. This chain's CDR3 is CASRASGGADEQFF. The CDR3 DNA reads TGCGCCAGCAGGGCTAGCGGGGGGGCCGATGAGCAGTTCTTC.

The gene calls are TRBV7-2 and TRBJ1-6; the D is unclear. Germline V gives CDR1 SGHTA, CDR2 FQGNSA. The CDR3 extends over 12 amino acids. V lost 5 bases and J lost 10, with 9 bases in between. The CDR3 DNA reads TGTGCCAGCAGCACCGTGGGGTCACCCCTCCACTTT. Its protein product is CASSTVGSPLHF.

Here the CDR3 reads CAISESRDRGNSPLHF. The CDR3 nucleotides are TGTGCCATCAGTGAGTCCCGGGACAGGGGGAATTCACCCCTCCACTTT. The V gene is TRBV10-3, the J gene TRBJ1-6, with 11 nucleotides matching TRBD1. Unmatched junction bases numbered 2, after V lost 0 bases and J lost 7 bases. The CDR3 loop spans 16 amino acids. CDR1 and CDR2 (germline): ENHRY, SYGVKD.

J is TRBJ1-5 and V is TRBV10-3; D remains unclear. The CDR3 has 16 residues. Per the germline V gene, CDR1 is ENHRY and CDR2 is SYGVKD. Deletions cut 3 bases from V and 9 bases from J, with 21 bases between. The CDR3 coding sequence is TGTGCCATCAGTGACTTTAACAGAGCCGGGGTGGGGCCCCAGCATTTT. Translating it yields CAISDFNRAGVGPQHF.

This sequence joins TRBV2 and TRBJ1-1; D gene unclear. CDR1 is SNHLY and CDR2 is FYNNEI in the germline V gene. V was pared by 2 bases and J by 1 base, with 5 bases between. This CDR3 has 13 amino acids. The chain's CDR3 is CASSEMENTEAFF. In nucleotides, the CDR3 is TGTGCCAGCAGTGAAATGGAGAACACTGAAGCTTTCTTT.

The V gene is TRBV3-1 (or the pseudogene TRBV3-2), the J gene TRBJ2-2, with D perhaps TRBD1 or TRBD2 (5 bases each). This CDR3 is 14 amino acids long. Deletions cut 4 bases from V and 3 bases from J, with 9 bases between. Looked up from germline, CDR1 is LGHDT and CDR2 is YNNKEL (reference sequence). The CDR3 is CASSPGTYTGELFF. CDR3 DNA: TGTGCCAGCAGCCCCGGGACCTACACCGGGGAGCTGTTTTTT.

The chain links TRBV19 to TRBJ1-4; D is uncertain. CDR1 and CDR2 (germline): LNHDA, SQIVND (reference sequence). V was clipped by 6 bases and J by 6 bases, with 11 bases between them. The CDR3 consists of 13 residues. The CDR3 DNA reads TGTGCCAGTAGCATTACGAGTTATGAAAAACTGTTTTTT. It encodes CASSITSYEKLFF. Full variable domain (outside the CDR3, taken from reference TRBV19 and TRBJ1-4): DGGITQSPKYLFRKEGQNVTLSCEQNLNHDAMYWYRQDPGQGLRLIYYSQIVNDFQKGDIAEGYSVSREKKESFPLTVTSAQKNPTAFYLCASSITSYEKLFFGSGTQLSVL.

This chain joins TRBV5-1 and TRBJ1-2; 8 positions match TRBD1. V was pared by 4 bases and J by 6 bases, with 8 bases of the junction left unmatched. The CDR3 has 14 residues. CDR1 and CDR2 (germline): SGHRS, YFSETQ. CDR3 protein: CASSPGQGENGYTF. CDR3 nucleotide sequence: TGCGCCAGCAGCCCCGGACAGGGCGAGAATGGCTACACCTTC. Full variable domain (outside the CDR3, taken from reference TRBV5-1 and TRBJ1-2): KAGVTQTPRYLIKTRGQQVTLSCSPISGHRSVSWYQQTPGQGLQFLFEYFSETQRNKGNFPGRFSGRQFSNSRSEMNVSTLELGDSALYLCASSPGQGENGYTFGSGTRLTVV.

The genes are TRBV7-9 and TRBJ1-1; D gene ambiguous. The CDR3 covers 12 residues. V lost 7 bases to trimming and J lost 5 bases, with 11 bases between them. Per germline, CDR1 SEHNR and CDR2 FQNEAQ (reference sequence). The CDR3 is CASNNGRTEAFF. CDR3 bases: TGTGCCAGCAACAACGGGAGGACTGAAGCTTTCTTT.

This chain connects TRBV15 to TRBJ2-5, with 10 bases lining up with TRBD2. V shed 3 bases, J shed 3 bases, and the junction held 4 bases outside the gene matches. This CDR3 region has 15 residues. The V gene's germline CDR1 is LNHNV and CDR2 YYDKDF (reference sequence). CDR3 sequence reads: CATSRGLALKETQYF. The CDR3 DNA follows: TGTGCCACCAGCAGGGGACTAGCGTTAAAAGAGACCCAGTACTTC.

The chain couples TRBV25-1 to TRBJ1-2; D not certain. The CDR3 extends over 14 amino acids. V lost 6 bases, J lost 6 bases, and 17 bases lay in between. The germline V gene encodes CDR1 MGHDK and CDR2 SYGVNS. In DNA form, the CDR3 reads TGTGCCAGCAGCTTGACGGTGGATTACGATGGCTACACCTTC. Translated: CASSLTVDYDGYTF.

The chain is built from TRBV30 and TRBJ1-1; TRBD1 aligns across 7 bases. Germline CDR1 GTSNPN, CDR2 SVGIG (reference sequence). V shed 2 bases, J shed 4 bases, and the junction held 4 bases outside the gene matches. The CDR3 contains 13 residues. The CDR3 DNA sequence: TGTGCCTGGAGTAGTGACAGGGTCACTGAAGCTTTCTTT. Its protein product is CAWSSDRVTEAFF.

In nucleotides, the CDR3 is TGTGCCAGCAGTCCATACGACAGGTGGGGTAACTATGGCTACACCTTC. Translated, it gives CASSPYDRWGNYGYTF. The V and J genes are TRBV27 and TRBJ1-2; the D gene is possibly TRBD1 (6 bases). The V gene's germline CDR1 is MNHEY and CDR2 SMNVEV (reference sequence). This CDR3 spans 16 amino acids. V shed 5 bases and J shed 1 base, with 17 bases lying between them.

The V gene is TRBV2, the J gene TRBJ1-6; no clear D. The germline gives CDR1 SNHLY, CDR2 FYNNEI. Trimming removed 6 bases at V and 13 bases at J, with 13 bases between. This CDR3 region has 12 residues. The CDR3 nucleotides are TGTGCCAGCAGCGTCCCTGGTAGGCCCCTCCACTTT. It encodes CASSVPGRPLHF.

DNA of the CDR3: TGTGCCAGCAGCCCCCCGGACAGAATAGATGGCTACACCTTC. As protein: CASSPPDRIDGYTF. V gene TRBV5-6 combines with J gene TRBJ1-2; tentatively, D is TRBD1 (6 bases). Trimming removed 4 bases from V and 6 bases from J, with 16 bases in between. Per the germline V gene, CDR1 is SGHDT and CDR2 is YYEEEE. The CDR3 spans 14 residues.

This sequence joins TRBV10-3 and TRBJ1-5; 10 bases agree with TRBD1. The CDR3 extends over 13 amino acids. In germline, CDR1 is ENHRY, CDR2 SYGVKD. J lost 7 bases, V lost 4 bases, and 1 base had no gene match. CDR3 sequence: CAISAGQGQPQHF. DNA for the CDR3: TGTGCCATCAGTGCGGGACAGGGGCAGCCCCAGCATTTT.

The chain joins TRBV5-4 to TRBJ2-1; tentative D call: TRBD2 (6 bases). CDR3 size: 14 residues. The V end lost 4 bases, the J end lost 2 bases, and 10 bases lay between the germline ends. Germline CDR1 SGHNT, CDR2 YYREEE (reference sequence). The CDR3 DNA sequence: TGTGCCAGCAGCCCGGAGGGCCCCTACAATGAGCAGTTCTTC. Protein: CASSPEGPYNEQFF.

This chain joins TRBV27 and TRBJ1-5; maybe TRBD1 (5 bases). Germline values: CDR1 MNHEY, CDR2 SMNVEV (reference sequence). Between the trimmed V and J ends, which lost 3 bases and 2 bases, there was a span of 11 bases. The CDR3 runs 15 residues. CDR3 sequence reads: CASSLWGRGNQPQHF. DNA for the CDR3: TGTGCCAGCAGTTTGTGGGGCCGGGGCAATCAGCCCCAGCATTTT.

The chain is built from TRBV11-2 and TRBJ1-1, with D tentatively TRBD1 (5 bases). V lost 1 base and J lost 12, with 12 bases in between. The CDR3 extends over 12 amino acids. Looked up from germline, CDR1 is SGHAT and CDR2 is FQNNGV. CDR3 in amino acids: CASSLGGVRPFF. CDR3 sequence (DNA): TGTGCCAGCAGCTTAGGAGGGGTTAGACCTTTCTTT.

This clone was seen a few times. Here the CDR3 DNA reads TGTGCTAGTGGTTTGCTCCGACAGGGGAGTTCACCCCTCCACTTT. Amino acid sequence: CASGLLRQGSSPLHF. The rearrangement links TRBV12-5 to TRBJ1-6; 8 bases line up with TRBD1. V lost 2 bases to trimming and J lost 9 bases; unmatched junction nucleotides: 6. The length of the CDR3 is 15 residues. Germline CDR1 reads LGHNT; CDR2 reads FRNRAP.

The chain recombines TRBV6-5 with TRBJ1-4; 7 positions match TRBD1. This CDR3 region has 15 residues. The trim removed 4 bases at V and 3 bases at J, leaving 5 bases unmatched. Germline V CDR1 and CDR2: MNHEY, SVGAGI. The CDR3 sequence is CASSSRQGANEKLFF. DNA for the CDR3: TGTGCCAGCAGTTCCCGACAGGGCGCTAATGAAAAACTGTTTTTT.

The chain carries TRBV19 and TRBJ2-6; tentative D call: TRBD1 (6 bases). The CDR3 length is 16 residues. The germline CDR1 and CDR2 sequences are LNHDA and SQIVND (reference sequence). Trimming removed 9 bases at V and 0 bases at J, with 15 bases between. The DNA for the CDR3 is TGTGCCAGCATCGGACAGACCAGCTCTGGGGCCAACGTCCTGACTTTC. The encoded protein is CASIGQTSSGANVLTF.

The chain uses TRBV6-5 and TRBJ1-1, with D uncertain. The CDR3 totals 13 residues. CDR1 and CDR2 (germline): MNHEY, SVGAGI. V was cut by 6 bases and J by 1 base, with 9 bases left in between. CDR3 sequence (DNA): TGTGCCAGCAGGGTAGGAGGGAACACTGAAGCTTTCTTT. It is translated as CASRVGGNTEAFF.